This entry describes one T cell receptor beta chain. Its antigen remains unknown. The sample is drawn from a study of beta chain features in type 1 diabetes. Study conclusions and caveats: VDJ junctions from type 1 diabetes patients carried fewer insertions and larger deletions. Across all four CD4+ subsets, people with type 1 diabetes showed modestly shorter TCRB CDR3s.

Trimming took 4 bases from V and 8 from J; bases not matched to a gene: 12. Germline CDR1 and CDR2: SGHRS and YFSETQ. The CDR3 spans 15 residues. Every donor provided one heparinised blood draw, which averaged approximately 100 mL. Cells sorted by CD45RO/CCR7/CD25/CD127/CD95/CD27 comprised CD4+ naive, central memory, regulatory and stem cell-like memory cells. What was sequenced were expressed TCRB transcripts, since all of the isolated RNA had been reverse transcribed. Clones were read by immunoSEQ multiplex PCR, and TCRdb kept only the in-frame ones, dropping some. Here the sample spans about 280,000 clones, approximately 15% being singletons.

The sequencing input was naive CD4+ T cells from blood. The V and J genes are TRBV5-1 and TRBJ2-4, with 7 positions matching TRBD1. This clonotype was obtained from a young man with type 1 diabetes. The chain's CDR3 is CASSLWDSPEDIQYF. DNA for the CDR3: TGCGCCAGCAGCCTATGGGACAGCCCTGAGGACATTCAGTACTTC.